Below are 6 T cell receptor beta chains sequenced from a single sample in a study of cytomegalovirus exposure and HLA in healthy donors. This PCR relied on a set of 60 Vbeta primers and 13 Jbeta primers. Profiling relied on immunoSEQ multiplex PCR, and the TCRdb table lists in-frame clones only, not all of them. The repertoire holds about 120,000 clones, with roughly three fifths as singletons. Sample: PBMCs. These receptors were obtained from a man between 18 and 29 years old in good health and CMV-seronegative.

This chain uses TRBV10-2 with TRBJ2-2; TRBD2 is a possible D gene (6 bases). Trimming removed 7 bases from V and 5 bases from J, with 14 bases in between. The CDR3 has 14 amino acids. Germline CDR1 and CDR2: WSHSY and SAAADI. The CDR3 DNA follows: TGCGCCAGCATGAATAGCGGTTGGACCGGGGAGCTGTTTTTT. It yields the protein CASMNSGWTGELFF.

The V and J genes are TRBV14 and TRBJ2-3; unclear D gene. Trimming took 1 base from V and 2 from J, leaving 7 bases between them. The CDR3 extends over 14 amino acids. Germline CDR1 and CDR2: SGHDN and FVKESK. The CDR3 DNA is TGTGCCAGCAGCCAAGCCCATCCCACAGATACGCAGTATTTT. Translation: CASSQAHPTDTQYF.

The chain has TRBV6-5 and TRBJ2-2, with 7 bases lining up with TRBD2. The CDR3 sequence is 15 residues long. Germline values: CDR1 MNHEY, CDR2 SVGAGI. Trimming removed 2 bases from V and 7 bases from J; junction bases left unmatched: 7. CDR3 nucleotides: TGTGCCAGCAGTTACATCTTCCAGCGGGACGGGGAGCTGTTTTTT. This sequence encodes CASSYIFQRDGELFF.

The CDR3 loop reads CASSLGGLAGAGANVLTF. The DNA of the CDR3 is TGTGCCAGCAGTTTAGGTGGACTAGCGGGAGCCGGGGCCAACGTCCTGACTTTC. The chain uses TRBV28 and TRBJ2-6; 13 nucleotides agree with TRBD2. This CDR3 contains 18 residues. Germline loops: CDR1 MDHEN, CDR2 SYDVKM. J was trimmed by 4 bases and V by 2 bases; bases with no gene match: 5. The variable domain in full, with the rest retrieved from reference TRBV28 and TRBJ2-6, is DVKVTQSSRYLVKRTGEKVFLECVQDMDHENMFWYRQDPGLGLRLIYFSYDVKMKEKGDIPEGYSVSREKKERFSLILESASTNQTSMYLCASSLGGLAGAGANVLTFGAGSRLTVL.

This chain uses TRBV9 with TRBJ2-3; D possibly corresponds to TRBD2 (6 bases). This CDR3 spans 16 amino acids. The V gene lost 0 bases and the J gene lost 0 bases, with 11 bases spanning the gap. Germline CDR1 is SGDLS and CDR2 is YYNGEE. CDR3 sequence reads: CASSVAIGGSTDTQYF. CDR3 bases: TGTGCCAGCAGCGTAGCTATCGGGGGTAGCACAGATACGCAGTATTTT.

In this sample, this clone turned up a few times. CDR3 in DNA: TGTGCCAGCAGCTTGGTAAACTATGGCTACACCTTC. The encoded protein is CASSLVNYGYTF. V usage is TRBV5-6 and J usage is TRBJ1-2; D gene uncertain. This CDR3 is built from 12 residues. Germline assignment: CDR1 SGHDT and CDR2 YYEEEE. The germline V and J ends were trimmed by 0 bases and 2 bases, with 2 bases remaining between them.